This TCR beta chain is from a study of cytotoxic CD8 clonotypes in ibrutinib-treated CLL. About the research overall: Researchers reported about a dozen relapsed/refractory and under 16 treatment-naive patients, fewer than 18 of them IGHV unmutated.

Study results and caveats: Sampling times, which were not matched between the groups, differed between sustained-remission patients and progressing patients. Public clonotypes, an uncommon group, contracted or remained stable on treatment.

The protocol was immunoSEQ multiplex PCR, while the TCRdb copy is restricted to in-frame clones and leaves out a portion. The table includes approximately 50,000 clones, approximately 71% detected once. The V and J ends lost 4 bases and 6 bases, in that order; junction bases with no gene match: 9. The CDR3 totals 15 residues. Germline CDR1 reads SGHNT; CDR2 reads YYREEE (reference sequence). This clone was recorded at least ten times. Antigen: not known. TCR beta library input comprised roughly 2.2 micrograms of genomic DNA from cryopreserved PBMCs. The chain uses TRBV5-4 and TRBJ2-1; 8 bases line up with TRBD2. The sample here was PBMCs, taken after 12 months of ibrutinib treatment. This sequence originates from a human donor with chronic lymphocytic leukemia. The CDR3 spells CASSTGLEGVNEQFF. The CDR3 nucleotides are TGTGCCAGCAGCACGGGACTAGAGGGGGTCAATGAGCAGTTCTTC.